This TCR beta chain stems from a study of T-cell reconstitution after alpha-beta-depleted transplantation in children (dated by TCRdb to 2016 to 2017). Regarding the study in general: The study quantitatively tracked T-cell immune reconstitution after TCRalphabeta/CD19-depleted allogeneic hematopoietic cell transplantation in children using TCR repertoire profiling.

As to this clonotype: Its antigen is not yet known. No much larger clone is present one base from it, and per-base qualities are unavailable.

Paper-wide results and their limitations: The frequencies of hyperexpanded clones fell over the following months, and after one year, T-cell counts and TCRbeta diversity were mostly attributed to newly produced T cells. The apparently early recovery of alphabetaT-cell counts about two months after transplant reportedly depended on only several hundred rapidly expanded clones that came from non-depleted graft cells. In some patients, the high TCRbeta diversity seen at day 60 was put down to recipient T cells and intrathymic progenitors that had survived conditioning.

V and J are truncated by 7 bases and 5 bases respectively, leaving an intervening sequence of 13 bases. Via the germline V gene, CDR1 is SGDLS and CDR2 YYNGEE. The CDR3 numbers 13 residues from cysteine through phenylalanine. Just CDR3 DNA is preserved here, 39 bases in frame from base 1. In the paper's terms, the treatment or condition label means: allogeneic hematopoietic cell transplantation with graft depleted of TCRalphabeta T cells and CD19 B cells. TCRalphabeta/CD19-depleted allogeneic hematopoietic cell grafts were given to the transplant recipients, all of whom were children. Libraries were made using PCR. Sequencing was performed on an Illumina HiSeq 2500. Molecular barcoding was employed in the preparation of TCR libraries, with unique molecular identifiers being used to normalize TCRbeta repertoire quantification. TCRdb handled the public reads itself, with Q25 trimming in fastp and clone calling in MiXCR, and kept productive beta chains. CDR3 protein sequences are deduplicated, and each keeps its most common genes and DNA. Present in this sample are 450,000 to 550,000 distinct CDR3 sequences, about 10% of which were seen just once. Approximately 14% of the sample is in the top ten clones.

The chain uses TRBV9 and TRBJ1-3; the D region possibly corresponds to TRBD1 (5 bases align). The sample was PBMCs, mostly from graft donor cells, taken 180 days after TCRalphabeta/CD19-depleted stem cell transplant. This receptor was taken from a female patient aged 2-9 years who had a stem cell transplant for aplastic anemia, so the T cells may come from the graft donor. The base sequence is TGTGCCAGCGGTGCCCAGGGACGAAACACCATATATTTT. It specifies CASGAQGRNTIYF.